The 3 T cell receptor beta chains below were found in one sample sequenced in a study of PD-L1 blockade in urothelial cancer. This table comes from immunoSEQ multiplex PCR, and its TCRdb copy is limited to in-frame clones, with some not included. Of around 110,000 clones listed, about 89% are singletons. Indicated time point: peripheral blood 6 weeks after treatment start. This specimen consisted of PBMCs, obtained around atezolizumab (anti-PD-L1) treatment. The receptors stem from a man between 60 and 75 years old with urothelial cancer.

The gene calls are TRBV30 and TRBJ2-1; D uncertain. Germline loops: CDR1 GTSNPN, CDR2 SVGIG (reference sequence). This CDR3 has 12 residues. The V and J ends lost 5 bases and 7 bases respectively, with 12 bases between them. Here the CDR3 reads CAWGQTSNEQFF. In DNA form, the CDR3 reads TGTGCCTGGGGGCAAACAAGTAATGAGCAGTTCTTC.

The rearrangement uses TRBV9 and TRBJ2-3; 9 bases agree with TRBD2. The V and J ends lost 4 bases and 0 bases, in that order; junction bases with no gene match: 3. The CDR3 consists of 15 residues. CDR1 is SGDLS and CDR2 is YYNGEE in the germline V gene. CDR3 nucleotides: TGTGCCAGCAGCACCACTAGCGGGAGCACAGATACGCAGTATTTT. Translated, it gives CASSTTSGSTDTQYF.

The chain recombines TRBV2 with TRBJ1-5; possibly TRBD1 for D (5 bases). The CDR3 runs 14 residues. Between the trimmed V and J ends, which lost 5 bases and 4 bases, there was a span of 12 bases. The germline V gene has CDR1 SNHLY and CDR2 FYNNEI. The CDR3 nucleotides read TGTGCCAGCAGTCTGGGGGGAGGGAATCAGCCCCAGCATTTT. This codes for CASSLGGGNQPQHF.